This TCR beta chain originates from a study of T cells in localized non-small cell lung cancer. Whole-study results and caveats: Median approximately 61 top-100 tumor clones were shared with paired adjacent lung. Analysis by sequencing included only one tumor region, so heterogeneity remains possible. Adjacent uninvolved lung tissue had the highest T cell clonality, exceeding tumor.

On this clone itself: Its antigen is not identified.

Using immunoSEQ multiplex PCR, the repertoire was profiled, and TCRdb retains in-frame clones only, with some absent. Among more than 20,000 clones listed, around nine tenths were seen once. Trimming took off 1 base at V and 4 bases at J, with 5 bases between the two ends. Germline lookup yields CDR1 MNHNS and CDR2 SASEGT. The CDR3 covers 13 residues. The source material was PBMCs, sampled before any cancer treatment. The sequence derives from a man between 35 and 75 years old with stage II squamous cell lung carcinoma. This chain uses TRBV6-1 with TRBJ1-5; D is undetermined. The CDR3 here is CASSEVRNQPQHF. The CDR3, as DNA: TGTGCCAGCAGTGAAGTTCGAAATCAGCCCCAGCATTTT.